This T cell receptor beta chain was captured in a study of T cell responses to AZD1222 COVID-19 vaccine. Study summary: Second doses that came at about 4 or about 12 weeks were put together. Broader study findings: Regions left unmutated in variants are reportedly the target of nearly half of spike-specific TCRs. Only a handful of AZD1222 recipients, about six in all, had baseline seropositivity.

The protocol was immunoSEQ multiplex PCR, while the TCRdb copy is restricted to in-frame clones and leaves out a portion. The sample has about 110,000 clones; around 85% are singletons. In regard to this clone: Its matching antigen is unknown.

The germline V gene encodes CDR1 LGHDT and CDR2 YNNKEL (reference sequence). The length of the CDR3 is 17 residues. V gave up 0 bases and J gave up 5 bases, with 20 bases separating them. The source of this sequence is an adult in good health. This sequence joins TRBV3-1 (or the pseudogene TRBV3-2) and TRBJ2-7; D possibly uses TRBD1 or TRBD2 (5 bases each). The sample in question was peripheral blood, obtained on day 0 of AZD1222 vaccination. CDR3 in amino acids: CASSQDTPRGAVDEQYF. The CDR3 nucleotides are TGTGCCAGCAGCCAAGATACCCCACGAGGGGCTGTGGACGAGCAGTACTTC.